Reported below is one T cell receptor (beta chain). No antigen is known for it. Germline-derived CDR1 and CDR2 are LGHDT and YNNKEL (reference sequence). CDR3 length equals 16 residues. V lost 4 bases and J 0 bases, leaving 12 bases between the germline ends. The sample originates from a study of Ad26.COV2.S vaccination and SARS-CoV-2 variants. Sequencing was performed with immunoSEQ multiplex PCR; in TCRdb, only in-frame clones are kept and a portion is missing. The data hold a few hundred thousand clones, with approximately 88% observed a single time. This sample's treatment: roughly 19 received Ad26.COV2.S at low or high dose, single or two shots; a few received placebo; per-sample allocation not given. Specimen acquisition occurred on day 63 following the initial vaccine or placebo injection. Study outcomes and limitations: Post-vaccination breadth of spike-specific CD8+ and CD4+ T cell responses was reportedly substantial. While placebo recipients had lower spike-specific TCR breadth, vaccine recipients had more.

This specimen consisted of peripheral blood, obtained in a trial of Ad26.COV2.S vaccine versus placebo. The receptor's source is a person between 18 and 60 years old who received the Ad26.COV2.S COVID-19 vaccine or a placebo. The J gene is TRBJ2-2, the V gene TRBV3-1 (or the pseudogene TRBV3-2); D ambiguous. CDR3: CASSPFWTANTGELFF. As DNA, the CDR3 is TGTGCCAGCAGCCCCTTTTGGACGGCGAACACCGGGGAGCTGTTTTTT.